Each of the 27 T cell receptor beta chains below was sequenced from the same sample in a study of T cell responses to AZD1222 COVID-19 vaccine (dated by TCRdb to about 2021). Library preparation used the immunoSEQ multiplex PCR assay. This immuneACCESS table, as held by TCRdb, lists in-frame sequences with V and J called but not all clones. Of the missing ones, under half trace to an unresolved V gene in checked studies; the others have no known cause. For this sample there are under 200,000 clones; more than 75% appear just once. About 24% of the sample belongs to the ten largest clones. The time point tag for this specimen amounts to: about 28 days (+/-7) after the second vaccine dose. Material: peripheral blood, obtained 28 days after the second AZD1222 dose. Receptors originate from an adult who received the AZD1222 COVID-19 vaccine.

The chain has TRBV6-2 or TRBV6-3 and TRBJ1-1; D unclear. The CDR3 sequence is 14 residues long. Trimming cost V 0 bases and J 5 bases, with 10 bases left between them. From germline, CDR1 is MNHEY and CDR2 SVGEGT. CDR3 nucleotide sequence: TGTGCCAGCAGTTACTCAACACGGAGAACTGAAGCTTTCTTT. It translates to CASSYSTRRTEAFF.

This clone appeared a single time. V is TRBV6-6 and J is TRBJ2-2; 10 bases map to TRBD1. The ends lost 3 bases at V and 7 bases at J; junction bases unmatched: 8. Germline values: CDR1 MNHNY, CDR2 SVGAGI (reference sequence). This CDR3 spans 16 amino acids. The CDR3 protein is CASSYRTGGSGGELFF. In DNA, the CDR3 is TGTGCCAGCAGTTATAGGACAGGGGGTTCTGGCGGGGAGCTGTTTTTT.

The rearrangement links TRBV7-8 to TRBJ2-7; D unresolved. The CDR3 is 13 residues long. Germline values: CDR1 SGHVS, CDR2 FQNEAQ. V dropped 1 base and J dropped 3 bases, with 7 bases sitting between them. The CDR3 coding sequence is TGTGCCAGCAGCTTAGAGGCTGGCTACGAGCAGTACTTC. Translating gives CASSLEAGYEQYF.

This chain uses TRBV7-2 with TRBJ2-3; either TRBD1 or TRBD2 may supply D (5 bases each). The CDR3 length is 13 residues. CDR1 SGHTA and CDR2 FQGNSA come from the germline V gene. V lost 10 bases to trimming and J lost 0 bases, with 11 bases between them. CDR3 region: CATRDGSTDTQYF. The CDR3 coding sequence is TGTGCCACCCGGGACGGTAGCACAGATACGCAGTATTTT.

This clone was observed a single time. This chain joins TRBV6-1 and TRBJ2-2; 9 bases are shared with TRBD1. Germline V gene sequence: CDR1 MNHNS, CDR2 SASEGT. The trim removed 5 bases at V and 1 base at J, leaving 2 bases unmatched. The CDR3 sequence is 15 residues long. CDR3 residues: CASSMGQGNTGELFF. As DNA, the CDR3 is TGTGCCAGCAGTATGGGACAGGGGAACACCGGGGAGCTGTTTTTT.

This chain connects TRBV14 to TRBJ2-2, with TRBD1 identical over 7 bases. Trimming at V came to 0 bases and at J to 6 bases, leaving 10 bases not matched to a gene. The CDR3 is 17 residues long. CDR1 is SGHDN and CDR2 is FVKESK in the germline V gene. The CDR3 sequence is CASSQDLRQGGAGELFF. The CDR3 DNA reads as TGTGCCAGCAGCCAAGATCTCCGACAGGGCGGCGCCGGGGAGCTGTTTTTT. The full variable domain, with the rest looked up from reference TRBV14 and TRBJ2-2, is EAGVTQFPSHSVIEKGQTVTLRCDPISGHDNLYWYRRVMGKEIKFLLHFVKESKQDESGMPNNRFLAERTGGTYSTLKVQPAELEDSGVYFCASSQDLRQGGAGELFFGEGSRLTVL.

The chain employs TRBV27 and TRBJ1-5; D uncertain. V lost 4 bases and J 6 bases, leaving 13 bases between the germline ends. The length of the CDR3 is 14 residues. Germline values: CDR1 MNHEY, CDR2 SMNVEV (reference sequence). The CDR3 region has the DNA TGTGCCAGCAGTTCCGGGGTCAATGGTCAGCCCCAGCATTTT. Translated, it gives CASSSGVNGQPQHF.

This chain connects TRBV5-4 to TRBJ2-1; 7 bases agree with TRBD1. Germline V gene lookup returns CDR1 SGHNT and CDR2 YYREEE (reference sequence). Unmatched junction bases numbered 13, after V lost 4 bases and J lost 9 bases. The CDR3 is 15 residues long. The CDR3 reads CASSTRGSVPPEQFF. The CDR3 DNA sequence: TGTGCCAGCAGCACCAGGGGGTCGGTTCCCCCTGAGCAGTTCTTC.

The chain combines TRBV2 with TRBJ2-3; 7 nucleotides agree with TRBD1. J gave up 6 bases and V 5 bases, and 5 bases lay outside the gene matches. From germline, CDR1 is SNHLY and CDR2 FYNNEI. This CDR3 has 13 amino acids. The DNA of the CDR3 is TGTGCCAGCAGTTCCGACAGGGAGGATACGCAGTATTTT. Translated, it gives CASSSDREDTQYF. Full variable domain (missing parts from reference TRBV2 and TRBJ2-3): EPEVTQTPSHQVTQMGQEVILRCVPISNHLYFYWYRQILGQKVEFLVSFYNNEISEKSEIFDDQFSVERPDGSNFTLKIRSTKLEDSAMYFCASSSDREDTQYFGPGTRLTVL.

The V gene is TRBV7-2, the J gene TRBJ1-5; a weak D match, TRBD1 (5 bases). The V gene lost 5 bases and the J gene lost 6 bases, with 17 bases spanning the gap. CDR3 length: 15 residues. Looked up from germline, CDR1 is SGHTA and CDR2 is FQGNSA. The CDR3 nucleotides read TGTGCCAGCAGCCCCCCAGGGAGAGCGAGTCAGCCCCAGCATTTT. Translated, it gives CASSPPGRASQPQHF. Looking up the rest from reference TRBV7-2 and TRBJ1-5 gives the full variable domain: GAGVSQSPSNKVTEKGKDVELRCDPISGHTALYWYRQSLGQGLEFLIYFQGNSAPDKSGLPSDRFSAERTGGSVSTLTIQRTQQEDSAVYLCASSPPGRASQPQHFGDGTRLSIL.

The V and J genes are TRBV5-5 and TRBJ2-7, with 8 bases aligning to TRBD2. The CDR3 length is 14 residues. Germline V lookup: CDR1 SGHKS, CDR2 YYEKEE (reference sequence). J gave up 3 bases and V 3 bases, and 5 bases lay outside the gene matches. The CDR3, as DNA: TGTGCCAGCAGCTCGGGGACTAGAGTCTACGAGCAGTACTTC. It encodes CASSSGTRVYEQYF.

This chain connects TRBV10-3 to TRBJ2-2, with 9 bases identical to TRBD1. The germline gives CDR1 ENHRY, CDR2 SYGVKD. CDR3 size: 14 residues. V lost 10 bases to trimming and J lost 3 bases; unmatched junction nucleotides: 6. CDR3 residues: CATARDRDTGELFF. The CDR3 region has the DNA TGTGCCACTGCCCGGGACAGGGACACCGGGGAGCTGTTTTTT.

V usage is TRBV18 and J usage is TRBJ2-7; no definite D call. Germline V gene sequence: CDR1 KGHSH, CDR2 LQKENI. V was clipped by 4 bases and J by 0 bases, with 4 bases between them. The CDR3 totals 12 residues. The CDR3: CASSRSSYEQYF. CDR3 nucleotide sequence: TGTGCCAGCTCACGGAGCTCCTACGAGCAGTACTTC.

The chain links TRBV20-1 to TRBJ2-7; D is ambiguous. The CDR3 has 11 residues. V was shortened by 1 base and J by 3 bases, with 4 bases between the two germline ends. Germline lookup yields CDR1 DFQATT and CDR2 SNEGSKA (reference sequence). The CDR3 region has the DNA TGCAGTGCTAGAGGGGGCTACGAGCAGTACTTC. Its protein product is CSARGGYEQYF.

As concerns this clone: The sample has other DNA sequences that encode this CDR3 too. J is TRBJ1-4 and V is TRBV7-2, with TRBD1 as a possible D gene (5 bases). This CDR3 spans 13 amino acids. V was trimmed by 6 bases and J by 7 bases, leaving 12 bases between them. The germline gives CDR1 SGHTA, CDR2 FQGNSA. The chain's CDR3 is CASSGGGTEKLFF. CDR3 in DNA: TGTGCCAGCAGTGGAGGCGGGACTGAAAAACTGTTTTTT. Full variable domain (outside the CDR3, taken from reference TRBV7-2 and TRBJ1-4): GAGVSQSPSNKVTEKGKDVELRCDPISGHTALYWYRQSLGQGLEFLIYFQGNSAPDKSGLPSDRFSAERTGGSVSTLTIQRTQQEDSAVYLCASSGGGTEKLFFGSGTQLSVL.

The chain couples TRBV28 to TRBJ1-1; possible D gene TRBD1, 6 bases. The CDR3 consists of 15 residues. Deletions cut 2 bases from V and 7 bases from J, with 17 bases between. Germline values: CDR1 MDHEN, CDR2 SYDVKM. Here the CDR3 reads CASSLRGGAVFEAFF. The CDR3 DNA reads TGTGCCAGCAGTTTAAGGGGGGGCGCTGTATTTGAAGCTTTCTTT.

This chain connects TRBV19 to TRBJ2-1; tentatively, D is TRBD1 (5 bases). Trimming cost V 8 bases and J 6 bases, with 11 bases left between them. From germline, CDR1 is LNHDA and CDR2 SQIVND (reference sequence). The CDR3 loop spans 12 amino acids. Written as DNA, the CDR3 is TGTGCCAGTCGGACACATCTCAATGAGCAGTTCTTC. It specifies CASRTHLNEQFF.

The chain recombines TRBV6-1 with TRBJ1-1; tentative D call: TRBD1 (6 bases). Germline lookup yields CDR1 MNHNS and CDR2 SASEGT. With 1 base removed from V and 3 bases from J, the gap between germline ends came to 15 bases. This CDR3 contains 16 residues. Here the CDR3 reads CASSEVYGGADTEAFF. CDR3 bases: TGTGCCAGCAGTGAAGTGTATGGGGGGGCGGACACTGAAGCTTTCTTT.

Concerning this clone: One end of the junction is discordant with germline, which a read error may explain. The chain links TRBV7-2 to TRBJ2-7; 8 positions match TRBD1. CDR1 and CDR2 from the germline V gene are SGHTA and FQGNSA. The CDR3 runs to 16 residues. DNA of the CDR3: TGTGCTAGCAGCTTAGCGGCCCCGACAGGGGCCGGTGAGCAGTACTTC. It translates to CASSLAAPTGAGEQYF.

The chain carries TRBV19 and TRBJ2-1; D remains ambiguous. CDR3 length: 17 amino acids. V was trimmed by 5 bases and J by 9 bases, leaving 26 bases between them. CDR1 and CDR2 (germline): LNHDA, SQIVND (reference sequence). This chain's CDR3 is CASSGMSPHSPFSEQFF. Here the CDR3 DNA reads TGTGCCAGTAGTGGGATGTCGCCTCATTCCCCCTTCAGTGAGCAGTTCTTC.

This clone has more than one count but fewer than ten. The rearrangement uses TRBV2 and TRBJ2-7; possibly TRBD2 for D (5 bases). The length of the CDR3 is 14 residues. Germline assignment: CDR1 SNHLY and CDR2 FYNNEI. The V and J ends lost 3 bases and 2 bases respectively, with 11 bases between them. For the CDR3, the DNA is TGTGCCAGCAGTGAGGAAGCGGTTCCCTACGAGCAGTACTTC. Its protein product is CASSEEAVPYEQYF.

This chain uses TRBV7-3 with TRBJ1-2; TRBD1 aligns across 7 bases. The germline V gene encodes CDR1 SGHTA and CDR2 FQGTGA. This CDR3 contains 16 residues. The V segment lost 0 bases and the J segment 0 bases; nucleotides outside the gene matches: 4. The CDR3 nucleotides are TGTGCCAGCAGCTTAACCGGGACAGAGACTAACTATGGCTACACCTTC. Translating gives CASSLTGTETNYGYTF.

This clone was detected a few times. DNA of the CDR3: TGTGCCAGCAGCTTAGTGCAGGTCGTCCTCTATGGCTACACCTTC. Protein sequence: CASSLVQVVLYGYTF. This rearrangement joins TRBV7-2 to TRBJ1-2, with no clear D. CDR1 SGHTA and CDR2 FQGNSA come from the germline V gene. V was pared by 1 base and J by 4 bases, with 13 bases between. The CDR3 contains 15 residues.

The CDR3 bases are TGTGCCAGCAGCCAAGCGCTGGGAAACACCATATATTTT. Residues: CASSQALGNTIYF. V usage is TRBV3-1 (or the pseudogene TRBV3-2) and J usage is TRBJ1-3; D gene uncertain. The CDR3 runs 13 residues. CDR1 LGHDT and CDR2 YNNKEL come from the germline V gene (reference sequence). Deletions cut 1 base from V and 4 bases from J, with 5 bases between.

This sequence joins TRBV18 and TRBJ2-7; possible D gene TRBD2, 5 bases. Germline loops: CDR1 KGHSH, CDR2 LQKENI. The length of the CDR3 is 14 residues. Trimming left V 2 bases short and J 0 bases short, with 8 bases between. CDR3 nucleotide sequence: TGTGCCAGCTCACCAGGGAGTAGCTCCTACGAGCAGTACTTC. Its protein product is CASSPGSSSYEQYF.

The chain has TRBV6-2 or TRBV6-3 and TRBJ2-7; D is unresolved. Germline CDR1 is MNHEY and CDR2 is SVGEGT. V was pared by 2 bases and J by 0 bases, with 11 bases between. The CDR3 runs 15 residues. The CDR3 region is CASSYESPYSYEQYF. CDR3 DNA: TGTGCCAGCAGTTACGAGAGTCCCTACTCCTACGAGCAGTACTTC.

The CDR3, as DNA: TGTGCCAGCAGCACGGGACTAGCGGGAGGGAATGAGCAGTTCTTC. It codes for CASSTGLAGGNEQFF. This chain uses TRBV7-3 with TRBJ2-1; the match to TRBD2 covers 16 bases. The CDR3 is 15 amino acids. The trim removed 5 bases at V and 7 bases at J, leaving 2 bases unmatched. Germline V gene lookup returns CDR1 SGHTA and CDR2 FQGTGA.